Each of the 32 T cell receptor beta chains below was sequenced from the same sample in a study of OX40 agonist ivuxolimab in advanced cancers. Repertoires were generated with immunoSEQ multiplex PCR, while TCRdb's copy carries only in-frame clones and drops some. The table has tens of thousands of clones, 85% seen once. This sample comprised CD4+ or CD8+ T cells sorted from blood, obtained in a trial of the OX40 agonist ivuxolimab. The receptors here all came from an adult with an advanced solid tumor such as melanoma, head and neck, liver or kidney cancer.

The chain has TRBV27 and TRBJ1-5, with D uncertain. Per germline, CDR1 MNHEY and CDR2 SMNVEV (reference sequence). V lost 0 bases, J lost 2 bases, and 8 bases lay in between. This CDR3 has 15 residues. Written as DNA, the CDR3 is TGTGCCAGCAGTTTATCGGGTCAGCGCAATCAGCCCCAGCATTTT. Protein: CASSLSGQRNQPQHF.

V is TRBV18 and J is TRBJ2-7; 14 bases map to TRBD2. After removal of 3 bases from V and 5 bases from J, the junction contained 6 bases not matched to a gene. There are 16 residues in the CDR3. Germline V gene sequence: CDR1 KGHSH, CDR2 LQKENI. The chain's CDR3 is CASSPTGLAGENEQYF. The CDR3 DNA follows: TGTGCCAGCTCACCTACGGGACTAGCGGGAGAGAACGAGCAGTACTTC.

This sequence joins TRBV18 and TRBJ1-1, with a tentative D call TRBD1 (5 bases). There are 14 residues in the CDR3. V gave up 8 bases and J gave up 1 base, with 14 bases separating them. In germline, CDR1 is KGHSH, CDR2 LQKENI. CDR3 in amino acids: CASVQGAQNTEAFF. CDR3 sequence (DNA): TGTGCCAGCGTCCAAGGGGCTCAGAACACTGAAGCTTTCTTT.

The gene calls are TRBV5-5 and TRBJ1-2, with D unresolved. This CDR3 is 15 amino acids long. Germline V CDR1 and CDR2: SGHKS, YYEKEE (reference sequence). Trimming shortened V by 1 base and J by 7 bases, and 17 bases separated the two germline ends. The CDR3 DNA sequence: TGTGCCAGCAGCTTGTCCCCCCAGTTCCCAAGTGGCTACACCTTC. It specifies CASSLSPQFPSGYTF.

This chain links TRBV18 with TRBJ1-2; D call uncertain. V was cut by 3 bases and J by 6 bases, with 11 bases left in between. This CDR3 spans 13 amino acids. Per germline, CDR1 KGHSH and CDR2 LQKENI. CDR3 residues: CASSPEALHGYTF. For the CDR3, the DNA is TGTGCCAGCTCACCGGAAGCGTTGCATGGCTACACCTTC. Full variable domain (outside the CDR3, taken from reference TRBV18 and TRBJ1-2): NAGVMQNPRHLVRRRGQEARLRCSPMKGHSHVYWYRQLPEEGLKFMVYLQKENIIDESGMPKERFSAEFPKEGPSILRIQQVVRGDSAAYFCASSPEALHGYTFGSGTRLTVV.

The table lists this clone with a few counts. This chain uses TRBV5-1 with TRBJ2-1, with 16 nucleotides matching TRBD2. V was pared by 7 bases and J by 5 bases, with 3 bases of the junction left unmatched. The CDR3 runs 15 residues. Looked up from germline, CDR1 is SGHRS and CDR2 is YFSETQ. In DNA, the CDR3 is TGCGCCAGCTTGGGACTAGCGGGGGGGCACAATGAGCAGTTCTTC. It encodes CASLGLAGGHNEQFF.

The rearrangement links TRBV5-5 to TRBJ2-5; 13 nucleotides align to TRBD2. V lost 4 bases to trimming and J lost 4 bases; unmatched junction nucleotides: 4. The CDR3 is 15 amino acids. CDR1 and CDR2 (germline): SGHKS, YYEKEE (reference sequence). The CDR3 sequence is CASSLRLAGGETQYF. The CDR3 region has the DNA TGTGCCAGCAGCCTCCGACTAGCGGGGGGAGAGACCCAGTACTTC.

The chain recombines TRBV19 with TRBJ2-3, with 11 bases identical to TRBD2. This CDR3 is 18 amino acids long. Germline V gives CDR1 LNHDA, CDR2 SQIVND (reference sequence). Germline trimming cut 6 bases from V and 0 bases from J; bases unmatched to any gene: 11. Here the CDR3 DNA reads TGTGCCAGTAGCCACCAGCCTAGCGGGAGGTCTAGCACAGATACGCAGTATTTT. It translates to CASSHQPSGRSSTDTQYF.

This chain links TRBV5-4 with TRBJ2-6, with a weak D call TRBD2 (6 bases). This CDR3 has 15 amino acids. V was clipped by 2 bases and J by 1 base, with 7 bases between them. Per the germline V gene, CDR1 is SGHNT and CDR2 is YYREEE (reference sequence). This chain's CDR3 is CASSFGTSGANVLTF. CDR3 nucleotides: TGTGCCAGCAGCTTTGGGACTTCTGGGGCCAACGTCCTGACTTTC.

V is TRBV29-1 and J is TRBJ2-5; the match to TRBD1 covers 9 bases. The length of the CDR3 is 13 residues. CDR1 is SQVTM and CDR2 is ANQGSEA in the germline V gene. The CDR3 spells CRKRGTGRETQYF. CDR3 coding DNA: TGCAGAAAACGGGGGACAGGGAGAGAGACCCAGTACTTC.

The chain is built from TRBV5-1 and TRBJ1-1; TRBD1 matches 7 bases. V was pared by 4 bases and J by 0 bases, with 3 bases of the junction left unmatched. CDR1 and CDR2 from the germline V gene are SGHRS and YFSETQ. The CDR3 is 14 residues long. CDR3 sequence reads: CASSMGQLNTEAFF. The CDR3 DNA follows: TGCGCCAGCAGCATGGGACAGTTGAACACTGAAGCTTTCTTT.

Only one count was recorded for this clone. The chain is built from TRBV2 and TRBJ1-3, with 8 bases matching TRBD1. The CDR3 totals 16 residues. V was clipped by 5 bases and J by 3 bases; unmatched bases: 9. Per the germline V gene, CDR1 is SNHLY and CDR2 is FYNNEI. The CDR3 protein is CASSKKGQGGGNTIYF. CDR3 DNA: TGTGCCAGCAGTAAAAAAGGACAGGGCGGTGGAAACACCATATATTTT.

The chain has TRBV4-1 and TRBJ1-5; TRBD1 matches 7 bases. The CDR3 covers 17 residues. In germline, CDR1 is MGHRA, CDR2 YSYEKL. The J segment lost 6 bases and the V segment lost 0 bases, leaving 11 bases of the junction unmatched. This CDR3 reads CASSQEDHPGGGQPQHF. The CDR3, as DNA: TGCGCCAGCAGCCAAGAAGATCACCCAGGGGGTGGTCAGCCCCAGCATTTT.

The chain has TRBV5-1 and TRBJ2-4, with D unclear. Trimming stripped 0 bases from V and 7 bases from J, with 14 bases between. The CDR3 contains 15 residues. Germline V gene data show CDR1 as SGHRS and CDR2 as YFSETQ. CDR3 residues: CASSLGVDLYNIQYF. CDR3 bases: TGCGCCAGCAGCTTGGGGGTGGATTTATACAACATTCAGTACTTC.

The CDR3 here is CASKIRAPSYEQYF. CDR3 coding DNA: TGTGCCAGCAAGATCCGGGCTCCCTCCTACGAGCAGTACTTC. The V call is TRBV2, the J call TRBJ2-7, with unresolved D. CDR1 is SNHLY, CDR2 FYNNEI, per germline. The CDR3 spans 14 residues. The germline V and J ends were trimmed by 7 bases and 0 bases, with 13 bases remaining between them.

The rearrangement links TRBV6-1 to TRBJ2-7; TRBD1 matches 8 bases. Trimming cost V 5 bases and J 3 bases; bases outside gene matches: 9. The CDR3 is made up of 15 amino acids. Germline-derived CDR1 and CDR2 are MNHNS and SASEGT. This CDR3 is CASSKGQGLSYEQYF. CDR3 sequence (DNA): TGTGCCAGCAGTAAAGGACAGGGTTTAAGCTACGAGCAGTACTTC.

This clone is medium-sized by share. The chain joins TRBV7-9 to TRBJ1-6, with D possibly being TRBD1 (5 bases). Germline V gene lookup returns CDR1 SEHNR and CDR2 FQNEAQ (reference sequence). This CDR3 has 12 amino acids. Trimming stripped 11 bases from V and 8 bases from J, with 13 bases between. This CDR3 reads CACRRGDSPLHF. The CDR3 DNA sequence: TGTGCCTGTCGTAGGGGTGATTCACCCCTCCACTTT.

The CDR3 coding sequence is TGTGCCAGCTCACAACTTCCCTTACCCCAGGGGGAGCAGTACTTC. It codes for CASSQLPLPQGEQYF. V and J are TRBV18 and TRBJ2-7, with D perhaps TRBD1 (6 bases). Germline CDR1 and CDR2: KGHSH and LQKENI. The CDR3 is 15 amino acids. Trimming took off 4 bases at V and 7 bases at J, with 20 bases between the two ends.

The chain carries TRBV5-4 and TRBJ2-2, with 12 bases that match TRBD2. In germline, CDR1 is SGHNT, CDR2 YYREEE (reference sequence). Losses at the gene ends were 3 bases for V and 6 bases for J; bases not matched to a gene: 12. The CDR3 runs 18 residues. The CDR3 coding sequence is TGTGCCAGCAGCTCACGCCGCGATCTAGCGGGAGGGCCCGGGGAGCTGTTTTTT. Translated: CASSSRRDLAGGPGELFF.

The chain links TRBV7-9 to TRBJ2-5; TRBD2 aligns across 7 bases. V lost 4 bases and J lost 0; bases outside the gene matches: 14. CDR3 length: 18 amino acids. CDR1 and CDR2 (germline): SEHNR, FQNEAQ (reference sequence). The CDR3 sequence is CASSSRGGSGSYQETQYF. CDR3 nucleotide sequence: TGTGCCAGCAGCTCCAGAGGAGGTAGCGGGTCGTACCAAGAGACCCAGTACTTC.

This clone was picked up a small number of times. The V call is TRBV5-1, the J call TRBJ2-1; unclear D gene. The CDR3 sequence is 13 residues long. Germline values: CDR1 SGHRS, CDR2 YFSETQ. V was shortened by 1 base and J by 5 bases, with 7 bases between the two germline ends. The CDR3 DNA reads TGCGCCAGCAGCTTGTTGGTGAACAATGAGCAGTTCTTC. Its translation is CASSLLVNNEQFF.

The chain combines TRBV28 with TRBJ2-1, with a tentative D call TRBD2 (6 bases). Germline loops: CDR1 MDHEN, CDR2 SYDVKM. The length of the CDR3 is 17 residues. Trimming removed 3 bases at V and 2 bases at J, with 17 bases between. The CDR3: CASSFKDGSMTYNEQFF. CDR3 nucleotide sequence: TGTGCCAGCAGTTTTAAGGACGGGAGTATGACCTACAATGAGCAGTTCTTC.

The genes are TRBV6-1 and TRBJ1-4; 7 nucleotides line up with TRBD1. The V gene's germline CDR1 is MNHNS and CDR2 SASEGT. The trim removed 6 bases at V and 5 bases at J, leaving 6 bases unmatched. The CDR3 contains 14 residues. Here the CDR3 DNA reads TGTGCCAGCAGGGGGACAGCCGAAAATGAAAAACTGTTTTTT. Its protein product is CASRGTAENEKLFF.

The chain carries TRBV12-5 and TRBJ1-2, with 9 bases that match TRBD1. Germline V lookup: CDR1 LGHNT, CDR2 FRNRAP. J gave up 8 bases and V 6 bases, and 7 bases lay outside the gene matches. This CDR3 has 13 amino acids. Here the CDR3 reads CASGLGTGKGYTF. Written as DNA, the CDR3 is TGTGCTAGTGGCCTCGGGACAGGGAAAGGCTACACCTTC.

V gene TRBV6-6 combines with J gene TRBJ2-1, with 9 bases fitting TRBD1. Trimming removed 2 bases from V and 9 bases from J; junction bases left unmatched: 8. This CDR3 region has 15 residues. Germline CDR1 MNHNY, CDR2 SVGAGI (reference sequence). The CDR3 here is CASSYPGQGTSEQFF. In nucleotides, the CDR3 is TGTGCCAGCAGTTACCCGGGACAGGGAACGAGTGAGCAGTTCTTC.

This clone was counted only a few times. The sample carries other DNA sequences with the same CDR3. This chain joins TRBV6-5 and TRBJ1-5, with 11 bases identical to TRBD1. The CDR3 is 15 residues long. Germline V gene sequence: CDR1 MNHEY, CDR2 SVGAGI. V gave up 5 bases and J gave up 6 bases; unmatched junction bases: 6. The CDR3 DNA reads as TGTGCCAGCAGTCCCGGGACAGGGGGAGGTCAGCCCCAGCATTTT. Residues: CASSPGTGGGQPQHF.

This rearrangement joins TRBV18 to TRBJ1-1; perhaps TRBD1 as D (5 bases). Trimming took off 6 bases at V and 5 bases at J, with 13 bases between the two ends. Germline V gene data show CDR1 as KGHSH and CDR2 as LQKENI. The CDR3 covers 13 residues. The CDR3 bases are TGTGCCAGCTCTAGGGGAGGGCGGACTGAAGCTTTCTTT. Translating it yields CASSRGGRTEAFF.

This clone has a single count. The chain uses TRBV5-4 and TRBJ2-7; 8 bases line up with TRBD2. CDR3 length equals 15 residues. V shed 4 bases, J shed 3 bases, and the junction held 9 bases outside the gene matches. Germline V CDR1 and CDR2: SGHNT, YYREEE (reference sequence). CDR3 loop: CASSRDSGVLYEQYF. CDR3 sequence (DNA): TGTGCCAGCAGCCGCGATAGCGGGGTCCTCTACGAGCAGTACTTC.

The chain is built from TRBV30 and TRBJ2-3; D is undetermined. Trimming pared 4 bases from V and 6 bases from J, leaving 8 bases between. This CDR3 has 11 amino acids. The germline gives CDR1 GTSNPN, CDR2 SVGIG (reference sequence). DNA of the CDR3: TGTGCCTGGAAGGTCGCGGATACGCAGTATTTT. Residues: CAWKVADTQYF.

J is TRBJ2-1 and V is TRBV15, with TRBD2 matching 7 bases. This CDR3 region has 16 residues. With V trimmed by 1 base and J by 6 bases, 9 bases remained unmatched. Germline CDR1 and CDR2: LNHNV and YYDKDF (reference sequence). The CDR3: CATSRAGGRASNEQFF. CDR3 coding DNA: TGTGCCACCAGCAGAGCGGGTGGGAGGGCCTCCAATGAGCAGTTCTTC.

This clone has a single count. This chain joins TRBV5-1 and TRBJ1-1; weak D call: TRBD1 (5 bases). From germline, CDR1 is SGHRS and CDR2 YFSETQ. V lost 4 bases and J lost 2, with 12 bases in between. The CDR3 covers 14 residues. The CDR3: CASSDQTVNTEAFF. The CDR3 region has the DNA TGCGCCAGCAGCGACCAGACAGTCAACACTGAAGCTTTCTTT.

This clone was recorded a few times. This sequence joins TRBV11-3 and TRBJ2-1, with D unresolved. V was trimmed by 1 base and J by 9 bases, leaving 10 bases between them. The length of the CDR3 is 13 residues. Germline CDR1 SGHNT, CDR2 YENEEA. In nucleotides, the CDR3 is TGTGCCAGCAGCTTAGTTTCGCAAAGTGAGCAGTTCTTC. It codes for CASSLVSQSEQFF.